Listed here are 31 T cell receptor beta chains from one sample, sequenced in a study of T cells in tuberculosis. Clones were read by immunoSEQ multiplex PCR, and TCRdb kept only the in-frame ones, dropping some. The top ten clones hold over 6.5% of a sample with under 45,000 clones, over 90% of them seen once. Source material: PBMCs. The receptors were gathered from a donor aged 10 to 29 with latent tuberculosis or without tuberculosis infection.

This chain joins TRBV13 and TRBJ1-1, with TRBD1 matching over 8 bases. Looked up from germline, CDR1 is PRHDT and CDR2 is FYEKMQ (reference sequence). V shed 6 bases, J shed 4 bases, and the junction held 4 bases outside the gene matches. The CDR3 length is 13 residues. CDR3 DNA sequence: TGTGCCAGCAGATCCACAGGGGGCACTGAAGCTTTCTTT. Residues: CASRSTGGTEAFF.

The rearrangement uses TRBV27 and TRBJ1-5; D might be TRBD1 (6 bases). Germline-derived CDR1 and CDR2 are MNHEY and SMNVEV (reference sequence). Trimming stripped 7 bases from V and 5 bases from J, with 15 bases between. This CDR3 is 14 amino acids long. CDR3 DNA sequence: TGTGCCAGCACAAGGTTCGCAGGGGATCAGCCCCAGCATTTT. Translated, it gives CASTRFAGDQPQHF.

This chain joins TRBV7-2 and TRBJ2-6; 11 bases map to TRBD2. CDR3 size: 18 residues. CDR1 is SGHTA, CDR2 FQGNSA, per germline. Unmatched junction bases numbered 6, after V lost 5 bases and J lost 0 bases. In nucleotides, the CDR3 is TGTGCCAGCAGCGCGACTAGCGGGGCCCTCTCTGGGGCCAACGTCCTGACTTTC. It translates to CASSATSGALSGANVLTF.

The gene calls are TRBV15 and TRBJ2-1; TRBD2 aligns across 12 bases. The germline V gene has CDR1 LNHNV and CDR2 YYDKDF (reference sequence). The length of the CDR3 is 15 residues. The junction had 10 bases not matched to a gene; V was cut back by 8 bases and J by 8 bases. The CDR3 coding sequence is TGTGCCACCGGGACCCTAGCGGGGGGGCCAGATGAGCAGTTCTTC. Translating it yields CATGTLAGGPDEQFF.

The chain has TRBV15 and TRBJ2-1; 12 bases line up with TRBD2. CDR1 is LNHNV, CDR2 YYDKDF, per germline (reference sequence). There are 19 residues in the CDR3. V lost 0 bases to trimming and J lost 3 bases; unmatched junction nucleotides: 9. CDR3 loop: CATSRDLLAGGLGYNEQFF. The CDR3 DNA follows: TGTGCCACCAGCAGAGATCTCCTAGCGGGGGGGCTGGGCTACAATGAGCAGTTCTTC.

V and J are TRBV29-1 and TRBJ1-4; possible D gene TRBD1, 6 bases. The CDR3 loop spans 14 amino acids. Trimming removed 6 bases at V and 2 bases at J, with 13 bases between. Germline V CDR1 and CDR2: SQVTM, ANQGSEA. DNA of the CDR3: TGCAGCGTCCGAAAGGGGGTTACTAATGAAAAACTGTTTTTT. Translated, it gives CSVRKGVTNEKLFF.

This chain uses TRBV4-3 with TRBJ1-4; a possible D gene is TRBD1 (5 bases). V was cut by 1 base and J by 8 bases, with 11 bases left in between. Per germline, CDR1 LGHNA and CDR2 YSLEER. The CDR3 consists of 14 residues. In nucleotides, the CDR3 is TGCGCCAGCAGCCAAGCAGGGTACGAGGAAAAACTGTTTTTT. Residues: CASSQAGYEEKLFF.

V and J are TRBV4-1 and TRBJ1-2; 7 nucleotides match TRBD1. The CDR3 is 15 residues long. Germline V gene lookup returns CDR1 MGHRA and CDR2 YSYEKL. The J segment lost 3 bases and the V segment lost 3 bases, leaving 7 bases of the junction unmatched. The CDR3 DNA sequence: TGCGCCAGCAGCCAGAGGGGTCAGGGGGACTATGGCTACACCTTC. Translating gives CASSQRGQGDYGYTF.

As DNA, the CDR3 is TGTGCCAGCAGCATTGAGACAGGGGACACTGAAGCTTTCTTT. It translates to CASSIETGDTEAFF. The rearrangement joins TRBV9 to TRBJ1-1; 8 nucleotides agree with TRBD1. Per the germline V gene, CDR1 is SGDLS and CDR2 is YYNGEE. J was trimmed by 3 bases and V by 4 bases; bases with no gene match: 5. This CDR3 region has 14 residues.

This chain joins TRBV19 and TRBJ1-2; D is undetermined. Trimming cost V 5 bases and J 2 bases, with 9 bases left between them. The CDR3 covers 13 residues. CDR1 and CDR2 from the germline V gene are LNHDA and SQIVND (reference sequence). The CDR3 spells CASSVHKNYGYTF. CDR3 DNA: TGTGCCAGTAGTGTGCACAAAAACTATGGCTACACCTTC.

This clone showed up just once. The chain joins TRBV29-1 to TRBJ2-2; D may be TRBD1 (5 bases). V lost 4 bases and J 5 bases, leaving 11 bases between the germline ends. Germline V gives CDR1 SQVTM, CDR2 ANQGSEA. This CDR3 is built from 13 residues. CDR3 in amino acids: CSVVDISTGELFF. CDR3 DNA sequence: TGCAGCGTTGTGGACATCAGTACCGGGGAGCTGTTTTTT.

The chain is built from TRBV4-2 and TRBJ1-1; D is unclear. V was cut by 0 bases and J by 8 bases, with 10 bases left in between. The CDR3 covers 13 residues. Per germline, CDR1 LGHNA and CDR2 YNFKEQ. This CDR3 is CASSQDMPGEAFF. In DNA, the CDR3 is TGTGCCAGCAGCCAAGATATGCCGGGAGAAGCTTTCTTT.

The CDR3 DNA sequence: TGTGCCAGTAGTATGGCCCCCGGGACAGCAAGCTCCTACAATGAGCAGTTCTTC. It translates to CASSMAPGTASSYNEQFF. The chain links TRBV19 to TRBJ2-1; 7 bases fit TRBD1. The CDR3 has 18 amino acids. Germline V gives CDR1 LNHDA, CDR2 SQIVND (reference sequence). J was trimmed by 0 bases and V by 3 bases; bases with no gene match: 11.

This chain links TRBV9 with TRBJ1-2; 8 nucleotides align to TRBD1. The CDR3 has 14 amino acids. The germline gives CDR1 SGDLS, CDR2 YYNGEE. The trim removed 3 bases at V and 0 bases at J, leaving 1 base unmatched. DNA of the CDR3: TGTGCCAGCAGCGGACAGGGGTCTAACTATGGCTACACCTTC. Protein product: CASSGQGSNYGYTF.

V is TRBV28 and J is TRBJ2-6; D may be TRBD1 (6 bases). Germline CDR1 and CDR2: MDHEN and SYDVKM. V gave up 6 bases and J gave up 3 bases, with 12 bases separating them. The length of the CDR3 is 15 residues. This chain's CDR3 is CASSPHRVGANVLTF. In DNA form, the CDR3 reads TGTGCCAGCAGCCCCCACAGGGTTGGGGCCAACGTCCTGACTTTC.

The V call is TRBV4-1, the J call TRBJ1-4, with a possible D match to TRBD1 (6 bases). Trimming shortened V by 0 bases and J by 3 bases, and 11 bases separated the two germline ends. The germline V gene has CDR1 MGHRA and CDR2 YSYEKL. The CDR3 length is 16 residues. The chain's CDR3 is CASSQEGGGSNEKLFF. CDR3 bases: TGCGCCAGCAGCCAAGAGGGCGGGGGCTCTAATGAAAAACTGTTTTTT.

The rearrangement links TRBV29-1 to TRBJ1-2; no reliable D call. CDR1 and CDR2 (germline): SQVTM, ANQGSEA. The length of the CDR3 is 14 residues. V lost 6 bases, J lost 4 bases, and 18 bases lay in between. CDR3 bases: TGCAGCGTCCCCTCGGGGAAACTATCCTATGGCTACACCTTC. Amino acid sequence: CSVPSGKLSYGYTF.

The chain recombines TRBV6-4 with TRBJ2-1, with TRBD2 identical over 9 bases. CDR3 length equals 15 residues. V gave up 3 bases and J gave up 7 bases; unmatched junction bases: 7. Germline CDR1 reads MRHNA; CDR2 reads SNTAGT. In nucleotides, the CDR3 is TGTGCCAGCAGTGAATCGGGACTAGCCTTTAATGAGCAGTTCTTC. Its protein is CASSESGLAFNEQFF.

The genes are TRBV11-3 and TRBJ2-1; D call uncertain. Deletions cut 3 bases from V and 4 bases from J, with 7 bases between. The germline V gene encodes CDR1 SGHNT and CDR2 YENEEA. This CDR3 comprises 13 residues. CDR3 nucleotide sequence: TGTGCCAGCAGCTTGGGCGCATACAATGAGCAGTTCTTC. It encodes CASSLGAYNEQFF.

This chain connects TRBV19 to TRBJ2-7, with D tentatively TRBD2 (6 bases). V was pared by 6 bases and J by 5 bases, with 11 bases between. Germline CDR1 LNHDA, CDR2 SQIVND (reference sequence). This CDR3 spans 12 amino acids. The CDR3 DNA is TGTGCCAGTAGCCAGACTAGAAACGAGCAGTACTTC. This translates into CASSQTRNEQYF.

Worth noting for this clone: Compared with germline, one end of the junction differs, possibly owing to a read error. The V and J genes are TRBV5-5 and TRBJ1-1; D is undetermined. Germline lookup yields CDR1 SGHKS and CDR2 YYEKEE (reference sequence). This CDR3 comprises 11 residues. The DNA for the CDR3 is TGTGCCAGCAGATTGGCGGCTGAAGCTTTCTTT. As protein: CASRLAAEAFF.

V is TRBV4-2 and J is TRBJ2-1; D possibly corresponds to TRBD1 (6 bases). The V gene's germline CDR1 is LGHNA and CDR2 YNFKEQ. The CDR3 length is 15 residues. V was trimmed by 4 bases and J by 0 bases, leaving 10 bases between them. The CDR3 loop is CASSLKTGSYNEQFF. DNA for the CDR3: TGTGCCAGCAGCCTGAAGACAGGCTCCTACAATGAGCAGTTCTTC.

The count of this clone is one. The gene calls are TRBV6-5 and TRBJ1-1; 7 nucleotides match TRBD1. The CDR3 length is 12 residues. Germline V CDR1 and CDR2: MNHEY, SVGAGI. V gave up 10 bases and J gave up 5 bases; unmatched junction bases: 7. The CDR3 here is CATSPGGTEAFF. CDR3 bases: TGTGCCACCTCCCCAGGGGGGACTGAAGCTTTCTTT.

V and J are TRBV18 and TRBJ2-1; possibly TRBD2 for D (7 bases). With 1 base removed from V and 0 bases from J, the gap between germline ends came to 13 bases. This CDR3 comprises 17 residues. Germline loops: CDR1 KGHSH, CDR2 LQKENI. CDR3 in DNA: TGTGCCAGCTCACCACGAGGGGGGGAAAGCTCCTACAATGAGCAGTTCTTC. It is translated as CASSPRGGESSYNEQFF.

The V call is TRBV2, the J call TRBJ2-7, with D maybe TRBD2 (5 bases). The CDR3 spans 14 residues. The V end lost 1 base, the J end lost 6 bases, and 13 bases lay between the germline ends. Per germline, CDR1 SNHLY and CDR2 FYNNEI. CDR3 DNA: TGTGCCAGCAGTGAAGTTCTCCCGGGGATCGAGCAGTACTTC. It codes for CASSEVLPGIEQYF.

The gene calls are TRBV6-5 and TRBJ2-4; TRBD2 is a possible D gene (5 bases). Germline V gene lookup returns CDR1 MNHEY and CDR2 SVGAGI. The length of the CDR3 is 15 residues. Trimming removed 5 bases at V and 3 bases at J, with 14 bases between. CDR3 DNA: TGTGCCAGCAGTCCTGGGGAGTTTGGCAAAAACATTCAGTACTTC. This translates into CASSPGEFGKNIQYF.

V gene TRBV6-5 combines with J gene TRBJ1-5; D may be TRBD1 (6 bases). The CDR3 has 16 amino acids. The germline CDR1 and CDR2 sequences are MNHEY and SVGAGI. Trimming took 4 bases from V and 1 from J, leaving 14 bases between them. CDR3 in DNA: TGTGCCAGCAGTTCCCGAAGGGGGGGAAGCAATCAGCCCCAGCATTTT. This translates into CASSSRRGGSNQPQHF.

The chain uses TRBV6-1 and TRBJ1-6, with D unresolved. Trimming removed 1 base at V and 0 bases at J, with 16 bases between. Germline V gene data show CDR1 as MNHNS and CDR2 as SASEGT. This CDR3 has 19 residues. The CDR3: CASSEVGWKGSSYNSPLHF. The CDR3 coding sequence is TGTGCCAGCAGTGAAGTAGGATGGAAAGGGAGCTCCTATAATTCACCCCTCCACTTT.

J is TRBJ2-3 and V is TRBV10-3, with 9 bases identical to TRBD2. The CDR3 contains 14 residues. Germline CDR1 and CDR2: ENHRY and SYGVKD. The trim removed 4 bases at V and 1 base at J, leaving 0 bases unmatched. The CDR3 loop is CAISGTSGTDTQYF. The CDR3 nucleotides are TGTGCCATCAGTGGGACTAGCGGCACAGATACGCAGTATTTT.

This chain links TRBV30 with TRBJ1-4; 9 bases match TRBD1. Germline V gene sequence: CDR1 GTSNPN, CDR2 SVGIG (reference sequence). V dropped 1 base and J dropped 7; count of bases not matched to a gene: 13. The CDR3 has 17 residues. The CDR3 here is CAWSADDRGEIIEKLFF. The CDR3 coding sequence is TGTGCCTGGAGTGCCGACGACAGGGGGGAGATAATTGAAAAACTGTTTTTT.

The V and J genes are TRBV7-2 and TRBJ1-2; 8 positions agree with TRBD1. Germline assignment: CDR1 SGHTA and CDR2 FQGNSA. The CDR3 covers 19 residues. The V gene end was trimmed by 0 bases and the J gene end by 5 bases; junction bases not matched to a gene: 17. CDR3 DNA sequence: TGTGCCAGCAGCTTAGCGGAAGGATTTCGACAGGGGCCGCGGTATGGCTACACCTTC. Protein: CASSLAEGFRQGPRYGYTF.